This entry is about one T cell receptor (beta chain). Its target is not known. The data were produced by immunoSEQ multiplex PCR, yet TCRdb's version contains in-frame clones alone and is incomplete. There are more than 65,000 clones in the sample; roughly 78% occur only once, and approximately 5% lies in the top ten. This sample was taken from a study of OX40 agonist ivuxolimab in advanced cancers. Turning to the study itself: As their treatment, patients were administered ivuxolimab, an agonistic anti-OX40 (CD134) antibody.

Overall study findings and caveats: On average, a greater number of expanded clones characterised CD8+ T cells relative to CD4+.

This TCR came from an adult with an advanced solid tumor such as melanoma, head and neck, liver or kidney cancer. The sample in question was CD4+ or CD8+ T cells sorted from blood, obtained in a trial of the OX40 agonist ivuxolimab.

The CDR3: CATSREIAGVFLNEQFF. DNA of the CDR3: TGTGCCACCAGCAGAGAAATAGCGGGAGTTTTTTTAAATGAGCAGTTCTTC. The chain joins TRBV15 to TRBJ2-1; TRBD2 aligns across 9 bases. The CDR3 covers 17 residues. After removal of 0 bases from V and 7 bases from J, the junction contained 10 bases not matched to a gene. CDR1 is LNHNV and CDR2 is YYDKDF in the germline V gene (reference sequence).